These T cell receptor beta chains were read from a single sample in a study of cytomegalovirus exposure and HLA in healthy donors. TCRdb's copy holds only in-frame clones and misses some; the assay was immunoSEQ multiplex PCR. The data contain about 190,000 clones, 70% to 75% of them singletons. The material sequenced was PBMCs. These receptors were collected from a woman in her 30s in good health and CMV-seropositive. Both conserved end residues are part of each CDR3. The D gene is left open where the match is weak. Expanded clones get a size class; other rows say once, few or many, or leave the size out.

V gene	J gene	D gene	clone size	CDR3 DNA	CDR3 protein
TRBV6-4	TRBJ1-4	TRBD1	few	TGTGCCAGCAGTCCGGACAGGGGGCATGGTAATGAAAAACTGTTTTTT	CASSPDRGHGNEKLFF
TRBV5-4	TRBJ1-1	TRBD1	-	TGTGCCAGCAGCAGTCGGGACAGGGGTCTTTTCACTGAAGCTTTCTTT	CASSSRDRGLFTEAFF
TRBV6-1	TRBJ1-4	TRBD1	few	TGTGCCAGCAGTGACTGGACAGGGACGGATGAAAAACTGTTTTTT	CASSDWTGTDEKLFF
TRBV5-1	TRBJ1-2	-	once	TGCGCCAGCAGCTTATTAGGGACTGCGAACTATGGCTACACCTTC	CASSLLGTANYGYTF
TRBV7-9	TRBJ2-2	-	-	TGTGCCAGCTTACCCCAGGGGCCGGCCACCGGGGAGCTGTTTTTT	CASLPQGPATGELFF
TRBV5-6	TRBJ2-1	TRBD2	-	TGTGCCAGCATATCTAGCGGGCCCTTCGGGGACTACAATGAGCAGTTCTTC	CASISSGPFGDYNEQFF
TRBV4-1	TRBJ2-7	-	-	TGCGCCAGCAGCCCGGAGGGCCTCCCCTACGAGCAGTACTTC	CASSPEGLPYEQYF
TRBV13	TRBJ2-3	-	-	TGTGCCAGCAGCTTATATGGGGGGAGCACAGATACGCAGTATTTT	CASSLYGGSTDTQYF
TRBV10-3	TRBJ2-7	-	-	TGTGCCATCAGTGAGTCTTCGGGTACCTCCTACGAGCAGTACTTC	CAISESSGTSYEQYF
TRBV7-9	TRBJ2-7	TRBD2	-	TGTGCCAGCAGCTTAGCGGGGACTAGCGGGAGCGTTAGGCACGAGCAGTACTTC	CASSLAGTSGSVRHEQYF
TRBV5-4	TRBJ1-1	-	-	TGTGCCAGTTCCATGAACACTGAAGCTTTCTTT	CASSMNTEAFF
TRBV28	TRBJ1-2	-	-	TGTGCCAGCAGTTTAACAGGGCGAACTAACTATGGCTACACCTTC	CASSLTGRTNYGYTF
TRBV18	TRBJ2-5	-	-	TGTGCCAGCTCCCTCAAAGGGGCACCGACGCAAGAGACCCAGTACTTC	CASSLKGAPTQETQYF
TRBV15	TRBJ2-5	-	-	TGTGCCACCAGGGCAGCGGAACCTCGGGAGACCCAGTACTTC	CATRAAEPRETQYF
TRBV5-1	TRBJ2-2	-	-	TGCGCCAGCACCGCAGGGACGAACACCGGGGAGCTGTTTTTT	CASTAGTNTGELFF
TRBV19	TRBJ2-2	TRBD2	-	TGTGCCAGTAGTATACTCGGCGGGAGAGCCGGGGAGCTGTTTTTT	CASSILGGRAGELFF
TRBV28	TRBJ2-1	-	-	TGTGCCAGCAGTTTTAGGGGGTCGAACAATGAGCAGTTCTTC	CASSFRGSNNEQFF
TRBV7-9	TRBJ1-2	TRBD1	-	TGTGCCAGCAGCCCAGGGACAGGGGGGAAGTGTGGCTACACCTTC	CASSPGTGGKCGYTF
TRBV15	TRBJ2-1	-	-	TGTGCCACCAGGCCTACTAGCCGAGACTCCTACAATGAGCAGTTCTTC	CATRPTSRDSYNEQFF
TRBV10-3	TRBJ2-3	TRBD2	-	TGTGCCATCAGTGAGTCTCCTAGCGGGAGAGATACGCAGTATTTT	CAISESPSGRDTQYF
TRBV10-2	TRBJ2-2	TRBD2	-	TGCGCCAGCAAGACCGGAACTAGCGGCAGCGCCGGGGAGCTGTTTTTT	CASKTGTSGSAGELFF
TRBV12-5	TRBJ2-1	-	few	TGTGCTAGTGGGTATCTTCACAATGAGCAGTTCTTC	CASGYLHNEQFF
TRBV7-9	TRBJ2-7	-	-	TGTGCCAGCAGCTCCCCGGACAAGATCCCCTACGAGCAGTACTTC	CASSSPDKIPYEQYF
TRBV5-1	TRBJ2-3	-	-	TGCGCCAGCAGCTTTTCATCCACTCCCACAGATACGCAGTATTTT	CASSFSSTPTDTQYF
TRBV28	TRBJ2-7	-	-	TGTGCCAGCAGTCCTATACCGACACGATCGGGAGTTCGCGGGCACGAGCAGTACTTC	CASSPIPTRSGVRGHEQYF
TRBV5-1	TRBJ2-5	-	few	TGCGCCAGCAGCTTGAGTTTTAGGGCAGGGACTTCAGAGACCCAGTACTTC	CASSLSFRAGTSETQYF
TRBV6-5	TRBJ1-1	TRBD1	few	TGTGCCAGCACCGAAGGGACAGGGGGTAGAAGGGCTTTCTTT	CASTEGTGGRRAFF
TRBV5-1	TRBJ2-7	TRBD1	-	TGCGCCAGCAGCTTGGATTCCAGGGGGAGCGAGCAGTACTTC	CASSLDSRGSEQYF
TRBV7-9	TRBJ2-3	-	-	TGTGCCAGCAGGTGGTGGACAGCCACAGATACGCAGTATTTT	CASRWWTATDTQYF
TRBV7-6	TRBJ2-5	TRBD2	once	TGTGCCAGCAGCCCGGGACTAGACGAAGAGACCCAGTACTTC	CASSPGLDEETQYF
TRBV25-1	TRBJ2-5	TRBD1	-	TGTGCCAGCAGTGGTGGACAGGGGAGGGGGTCACCAGAGACCCAGTACTTC	CASSGGQGRGSPETQYF
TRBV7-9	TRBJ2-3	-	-	TGTGCCAGCAGCGCCAGGGTCGGGAGTTTCACAGATACGCAGTATTTT	CASSARVGSFTDTQYF